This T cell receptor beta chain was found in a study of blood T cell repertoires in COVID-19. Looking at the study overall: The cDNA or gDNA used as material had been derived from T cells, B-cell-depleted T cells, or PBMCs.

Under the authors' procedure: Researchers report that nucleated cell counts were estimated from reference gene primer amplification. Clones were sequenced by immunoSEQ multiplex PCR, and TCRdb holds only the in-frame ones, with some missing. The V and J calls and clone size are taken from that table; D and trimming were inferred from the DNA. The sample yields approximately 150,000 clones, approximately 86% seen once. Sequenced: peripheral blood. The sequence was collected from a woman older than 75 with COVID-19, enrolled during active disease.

The CDR3 loop is CASSSTDEQFF. CDR3 sequence (DNA): TGTGCCAGCAGTTCTACGGATGAGCAGTTCTTC. The chain couples TRBV6-6 to TRBJ2-1; no reliable D call. The CDR3 runs 11 residues. Germline V gene sequence: CDR1 MNHNY, CDR2 SVGAGI (reference sequence). V was trimmed by 4 bases and J by 8 bases, leaving 6 bases between them.